The 6 T cell receptor beta chains reported below all come from one sample, sequenced in a study of T cells after yellow fever vaccination. TCRdb recomputed calls from the 5' RACE reads with MiXCR, one row per CDR3 protein. The table includes approximately 240,000 distinct CDR3 sequences, approximately 3.8% detected once. The sample in question was PBMCs, obtained 15 days after the yellow fever booster vaccination. These TCRs come from a man aged 18 to 29 who received the YFV17D yellow fever vaccine.

The table lists this clonotype with many counts. V is TRBV4-1 and J is TRBJ1-1; 10 bases line up with TRBD1. The CDR3 covers 16 residues. The J segment lost 0 bases and the V segment lost 4 bases, leaving 5 bases of the junction unmatched. Looked up from germline, CDR1 is MGHRA and CDR2 is YSYEKL. CDR3 nucleotide sequence: TGCGCCAGCAGCCTACGGGACAGGGGCATGAACACTGAAGCTTTCTTT. Protein sequence: CASSLRDRGMNTEAFF.

This clonotype has at least ten counts. The rearrangement joins TRBV5-1 to TRBJ2-3; D is perhaps TRBD1 (5 bases). V lost 6 bases and J 1 base, leaving 12 bases between the germline ends. Germline V gives CDR1 SGHRS, CDR2 YFSETQ. The CDR3 totals 14 residues. CDR3 nucleotide sequence: TGCGCCAGCACTCCCGGACACCGCACAGATACGCAGTATTTT. Residues: CASTPGHRTDTQYF.

This clonotype was observed at least ten times. The chain employs TRBV4-3 and TRBJ2-2; TRBD1 or TRBD2 may be the D gene (5 bases each). The germline gives CDR1 LGHNA, CDR2 YSLEER. The CDR3 covers 15 residues. V lost 0 bases to trimming and J lost 6 bases, with 11 bases between them. The CDR3 sequence: CASSQEGTYSGELFF. DNA for the CDR3: TGCGCCAGCAGCCAAGAAGGGACCTACTCCGGGGAGCTGTTTTTT.

This clonotype was observed at least ten times. V usage is TRBV7-9 and J usage is TRBJ2-5; the D call may be TRBD1 or TRBD2 (6 bases each). The CDR3 length is 15 residues. Trimming removed 5 bases from V and 5 bases from J, with 18 bases in between. Germline assignment: CDR1 SEHNR and CDR2 FQNEAQ (reference sequence). CDR3 sequence reads: CASSPVSGAGETQYF. CDR3 nucleotide sequence: TGTGCCAGCAGCCCGGTTTCGGGGGCCGGGGAGACCCAGTACTTC.

Ten or more counts support this clonotype. V and J are TRBV12-3 or TRBV12-4 and TRBJ1-5, with TRBD1 matching over 8 bases. J lost 8 bases, V lost 7 bases, and 10 bases had no gene match. This CDR3 region has 14 residues. CDR3 residues: CASTRGTGLKPQHF. CDR3 in DNA: TGTGCCAGCACTAGAGGGACAGGTTTGAAGCCCCAGCATTTT.

The sample holds many counts of this clonotype. This chain uses TRBV11-1 with TRBJ2-7; D perhaps matches TRBD2 (5 bases). The germline CDR1 and CDR2 sequences are SGHAT and FQDESV (reference sequence). The V end lost 5 bases, the J end lost 0 bases, and 11 bases lay between the germline ends. CDR3 size: 14 residues. The CDR3 loop is CASSQRFSSYEQYF. CDR3 DNA: TGTGCCAGCAGCCAGCGGTTCAGCTCCTACGAGCAGTACTTC.